This T cell receptor beta chain was observed in a study of T cell responses to AZD1222 COVID-19 vaccine. This table comes from immunoSEQ multiplex PCR, and its TCRdb copy is limited to in-frame clones, with some not included. The sample has approximately 110,000 clones, 89% seen once. Note on this clone: Its antigen is as yet unknown.

Points from the study as a whole: After two AZD1222 doses, spike-specific TCR breadth and depth rose versus day 0. Most donors were white British, females outnumbered males, and clonal diversity was possibly underestimated. No day 14 peak samples; only post-peak repertoires were characterized.

CDR3 length equals 16 residues. Germline lookup yields CDR1 SGDLS and CDR2 YYNGEE. The J segment lost 6 bases and the V segment lost 2 bases, leaving 13 bases of the junction unmatched. Source: peripheral blood, taken on day 0 of AZD1222 vaccination. This TCR was sampled from an adult in good health. The chain employs TRBV9 and TRBJ2-7; 8 positions match TRBD1. In DNA, the CDR3 is TGTGCCAGCAGCGTCCTACCCGGACAGGGCCCCCTCGAGCAGTACTTC. Amino acid sequence: CASSVLPGQGPLEQYF. Full variable domain (remainder filled in from reference TRBV9 and TRBJ2-7): DSGVTQTPKHLITATGQRVTLRCSPRSGDLSVYWYQQSLDQGLQFLIQYYNGEERAKGNILERFSAQQFPDLHSELNLSSLELGDSALYFCASSVLPGQGPLEQYFGPGTRLTVT.